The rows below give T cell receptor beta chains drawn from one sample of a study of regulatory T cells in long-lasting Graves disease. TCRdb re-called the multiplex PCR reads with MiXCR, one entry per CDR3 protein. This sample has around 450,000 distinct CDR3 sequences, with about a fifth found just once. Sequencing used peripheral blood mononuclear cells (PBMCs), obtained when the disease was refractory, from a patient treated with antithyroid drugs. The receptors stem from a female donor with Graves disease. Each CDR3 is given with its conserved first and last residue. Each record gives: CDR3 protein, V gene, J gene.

CATSDTTGIGNQPQHF,TRBV24-1,TRBJ1-5
CASSPMGAGLSYEQYF,TRBV13,TRBJ2-7
CASSQRTSGSTYEQYF,TRBV6-1,TRBJ2-7
CASSYITTSGSGETQYF,TRBV6-5,TRBJ2-5
CASRTSGSNTGELFF,TRBV28,TRBJ2-2
CASSSGPGLPSTDTQYF,TRBV5-1,TRBJ2-3
CASSVGWGVSYEQYF,TRBV9,TRBJ2-7
CATSVGDTTRETQYF,TRBV24-1,TRBJ2-5
CASSFDTGAFNEKLFF,TRBV28,TRBJ1-4
CASSQDSGQPQHF,TRBV4-2,TRBJ1-5
CAWTSGGDTGEPFF,TRBV30,TRBJ2-2
CASSLVAIQETQHF,TRBV7-2,TRBJ2-5